Below are 8 T cell receptor beta chains sequenced from a single sample in a study of shared clonotypes between healthy human individuals. The table came from immunoSEQ multiplex PCR; TCRdb's copy has only in-frame clones and leaves some out. Here the sample spans 2,500,000 or so clones, just under 95% being singletons. Sequencing input: naive CD4+ T cells from PBMCs. Indicated subset: CD45RA+ positively selected. Receptors were obtained from a man aged 18 to 30 in good health. Some clones in this sample may be carry-over from other donors' samples.

V gene TRBV6-5 combines with J gene TRBJ2-1, with D possibly TRBD2 on 5 matching bases. Between the trimmed V and J ends, which lost 4 bases and 9 bases, there was a span of 13 bases. The CDR3 consists of 13 residues. The germline V gene encodes CDR1 MNHEY and CDR2 SVGAGI. CDR3 region: CASSSGRTGEQFF. The CDR3 DNA follows: TGTGCCAGCAGTTCCGGTAGGACTGGTGAGCAGTTCTTC.

The chain uses TRBV10-1 and TRBJ1-1; D is perhaps TRBD1 (5 bases). The CDR3 runs to 13 residues. V was shortened by 5 bases and J by 3 bases, with 10 bases between the two germline ends. Germline V gene sequence: CDR1 WNHNN, CDR2 SYGVQD (reference sequence). The CDR3, as DNA: TGCGCCAGCAGTCCGGGACGGGACACTGAAGCTTTCTTT. It specifies CASSPGRDTEAFF.

The chain uses TRBV27 and TRBJ2-6, with D maybe TRBD1 (5 bases). V was shortened by 9 bases and J by 1 base, with 16 bases between the two germline ends. The germline gives CDR1 MNHEY, CDR2 SMNVEV (reference sequence). The CDR3 contains 16 residues. The CDR3 sequence is CASRRFPGSGANVLTF. The CDR3 DNA is TGTGCCAGTAGAAGGTTTCCAGGGTCTGGGGCCAACGTCCTGACTTTC.

The rearrangement uses TRBV5-1 and TRBJ1-2; TRBD1 agrees at 8 bases. Germline CDR1 SGHRS, CDR2 YFSETQ. V dropped 4 bases and J dropped 2; count of bases not matched to a gene: 4. The CDR3 totals 14 residues. The CDR3: CASSPGQVNYGYTF. The CDR3 DNA reads as TGCGCCAGCAGCCCGGGACAGGTAAACTATGGCTACACCTTC.

The chain carries TRBV25-1 and TRBJ2-3; 9 nucleotides match TRBD2. This CDR3 spans 16 amino acids. After removal of 1 base from V and 4 bases from J, the junction contained 6 bases not matched to a gene. Germline V gene data show CDR1 as MGHDK and CDR2 as SYGVNS. The DNA for the CDR3 is TGTGCCAGCAGTGAATTAGGGGCGGGAGGGGCAGATACGCAGTATTTT. Translating it yields CASSELGAGGADTQYF.

V is TRBV28 and J is TRBJ1-2; 7 positions agree with TRBD1. The CDR3 totals 15 residues. The junction had 9 bases not matched to a gene; V was cut back by 4 bases and J by 4 bases. Germline loops: CDR1 MDHEN, CDR2 SYDVKM. The CDR3 nucleotides read TGTGCCAGCAGTTCTCTGGCCGGGACAGTCTATGGCTACACCTTC. As protein: CASSSLAGTVYGYTF.

The V and J genes are TRBV27 and TRBJ1-5; D remains ambiguous. Germline CDR1 is MNHEY and CDR2 is SMNVEV (reference sequence). This CDR3 contains 13 residues. V was trimmed by 7 bases and J by 6 bases, leaving 13 bases between them. CDR3 sequence reads: CASTRGWGQPQHF. The CDR3 coding sequence is TGTGCCAGCACCCGCGGTTGGGGTCAGCCCCAGCATTTT.

CDR3 region: CASSPPSGRPSTDTQYF. CDR3 bases: TGCGCCAGCAGCCCGCCTAGCGGGAGGCCCAGCACAGATACGCAGTATTTT. The genes are TRBV4-1 and TRBJ2-3, with TRBD2 identical over 11 bases. CDR1 is MGHRA and CDR2 is YSYEKL in the germline V gene. The CDR3 has 17 residues. The J segment lost 0 bases and the V segment lost 4 bases, leaving 6 bases of the junction unmatched.